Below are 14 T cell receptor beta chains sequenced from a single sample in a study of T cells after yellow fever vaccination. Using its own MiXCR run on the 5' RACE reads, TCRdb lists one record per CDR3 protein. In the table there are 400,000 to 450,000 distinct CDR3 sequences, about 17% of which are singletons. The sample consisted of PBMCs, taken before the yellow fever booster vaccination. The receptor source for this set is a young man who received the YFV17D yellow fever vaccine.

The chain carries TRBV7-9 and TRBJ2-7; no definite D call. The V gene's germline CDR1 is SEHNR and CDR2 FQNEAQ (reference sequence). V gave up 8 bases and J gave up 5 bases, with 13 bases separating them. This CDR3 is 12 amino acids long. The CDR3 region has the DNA TGTGCCAGCGACTCCGGGCTCCACGAGCAGTACGTC. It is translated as CASDSGLHEQYV.

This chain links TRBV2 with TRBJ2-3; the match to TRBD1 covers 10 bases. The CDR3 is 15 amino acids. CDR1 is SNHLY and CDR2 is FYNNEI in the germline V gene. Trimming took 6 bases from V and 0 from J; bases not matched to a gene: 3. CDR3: CASRGTGASTDTQYF. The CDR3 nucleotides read TGTGCCAGCAGGGGGACAGGGGCGAGCACAGATACGCAGTATTTT. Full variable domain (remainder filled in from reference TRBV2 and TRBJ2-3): EPEVTQTPSHQVTQMGQEVILRCVPISNHLYFYWYRQILGQKVEFLVSFYNNEISEKSEIFDDQFSVERPDGSNFTLKIRSTKLEDSAMYFCASRGTGASTDTQYFGPGTRLTVL.

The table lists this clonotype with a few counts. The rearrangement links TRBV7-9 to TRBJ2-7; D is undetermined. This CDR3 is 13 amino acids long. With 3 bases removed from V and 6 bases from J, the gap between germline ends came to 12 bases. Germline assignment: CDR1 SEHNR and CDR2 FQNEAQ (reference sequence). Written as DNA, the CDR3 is TGTGCCAGCAGCTTCCGAGCGCCTGGCGAGCAGTACGTC. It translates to CASSFRAPGEQYV.

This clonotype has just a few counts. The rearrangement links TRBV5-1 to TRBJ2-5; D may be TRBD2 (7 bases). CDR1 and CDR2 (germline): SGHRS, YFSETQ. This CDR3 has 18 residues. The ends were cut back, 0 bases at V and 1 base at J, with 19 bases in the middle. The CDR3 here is CASSLAGGPGPRQETQYF. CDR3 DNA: TGCGCCAGCAGCTTGGCCGGGGGGCCAGGACCCCGCCAAGAGACCCAGTACTTC.

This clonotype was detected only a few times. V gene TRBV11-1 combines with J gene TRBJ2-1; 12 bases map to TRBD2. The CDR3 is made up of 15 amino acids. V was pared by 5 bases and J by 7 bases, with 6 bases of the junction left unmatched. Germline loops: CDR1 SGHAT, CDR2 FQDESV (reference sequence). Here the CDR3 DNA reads TGTGCCAGCAGCCCGAGACTAGCGGGGGAGAATGAGCAGTTCTTC. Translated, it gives CASSPRLAGENEQFF.

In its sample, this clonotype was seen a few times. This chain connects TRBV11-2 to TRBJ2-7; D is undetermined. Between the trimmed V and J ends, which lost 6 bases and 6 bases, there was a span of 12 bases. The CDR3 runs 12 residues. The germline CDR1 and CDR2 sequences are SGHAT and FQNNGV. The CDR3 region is CASSFGRAEQYF. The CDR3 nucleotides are TGTGCCAGCAGTTTTGGACGGGCCGAGCAGTACTTC.

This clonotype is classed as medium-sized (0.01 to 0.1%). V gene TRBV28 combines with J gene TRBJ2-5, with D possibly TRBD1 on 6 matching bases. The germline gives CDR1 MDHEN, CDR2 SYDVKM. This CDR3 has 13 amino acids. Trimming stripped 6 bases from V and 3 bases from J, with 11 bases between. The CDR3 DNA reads TGTGCCAGCAGGCCACAGGGAAAAGAGACCCAGTACTTC. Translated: CASRPQGKETQYF.

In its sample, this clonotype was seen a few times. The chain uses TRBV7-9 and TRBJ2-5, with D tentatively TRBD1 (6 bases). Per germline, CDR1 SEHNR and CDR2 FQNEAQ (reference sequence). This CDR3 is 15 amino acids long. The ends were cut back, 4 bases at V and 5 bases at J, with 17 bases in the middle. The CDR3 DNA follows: TGTGCCAGCAGCTCGTACAGGGATTTAGGGGAGACCCAGTACTTC. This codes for CASSSYRDLGETQYF.

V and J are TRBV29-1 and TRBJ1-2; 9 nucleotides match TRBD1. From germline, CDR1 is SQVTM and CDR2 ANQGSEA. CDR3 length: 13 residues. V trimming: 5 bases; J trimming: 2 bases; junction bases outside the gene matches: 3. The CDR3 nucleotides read TGCAGCGTTTCGACAGGGGGAAACTATGGCTACACCTTC. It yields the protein CSVSTGGNYGYTF. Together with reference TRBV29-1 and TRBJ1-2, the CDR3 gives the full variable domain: SAVISQKPSRDICQRGTSLTIQCQVDSQVTMMFWYRQQPGQSLTLIATANQGSEATYESGFVIDKFPISRPNLTFSTLTVSNMSPEDSSIYLCSVSTGGNYGYTFGSGTRLTVV.

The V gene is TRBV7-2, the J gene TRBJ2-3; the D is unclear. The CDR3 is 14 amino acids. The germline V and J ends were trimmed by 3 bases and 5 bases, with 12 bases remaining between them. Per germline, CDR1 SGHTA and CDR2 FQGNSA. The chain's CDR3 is CASSFYGPEDTQYF. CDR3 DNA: TGTGCCAGCAGCTTCTACGGTCCGGAAGATACGCAGTATTTT.

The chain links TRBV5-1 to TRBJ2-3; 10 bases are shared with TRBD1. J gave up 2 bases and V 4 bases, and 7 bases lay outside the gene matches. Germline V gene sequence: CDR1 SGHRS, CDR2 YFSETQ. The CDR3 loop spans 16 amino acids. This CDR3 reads CASSPGDRGFTDTQYF. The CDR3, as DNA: TGCGCCAGCAGCCCCGGGGACAGGGGTTTCACAGATACGCAGTATTTT.

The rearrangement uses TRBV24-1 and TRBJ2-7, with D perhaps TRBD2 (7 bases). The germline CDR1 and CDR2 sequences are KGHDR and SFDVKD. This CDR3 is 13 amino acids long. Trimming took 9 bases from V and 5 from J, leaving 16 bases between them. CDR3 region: CATVTGGLDEQYF. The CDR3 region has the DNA TGTGCCACCGTCACCGGGGGGCTAGACGAGCAGTACTTC.

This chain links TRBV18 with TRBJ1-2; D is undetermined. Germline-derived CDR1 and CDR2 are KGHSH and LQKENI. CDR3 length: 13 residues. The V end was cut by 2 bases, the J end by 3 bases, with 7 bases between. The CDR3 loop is CASSPGSDYGYTF. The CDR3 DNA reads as TGTGCCAGCTCACCAGGGTCTGACTATGGCTACACCTTC.

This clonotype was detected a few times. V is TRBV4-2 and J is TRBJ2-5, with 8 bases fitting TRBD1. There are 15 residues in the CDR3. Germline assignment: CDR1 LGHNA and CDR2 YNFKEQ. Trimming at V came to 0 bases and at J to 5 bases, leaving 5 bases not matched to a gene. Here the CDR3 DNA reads TGTGCCAGCAGCCAAGATGGCAGGGGGCTCGAGACCCAGTACTTC. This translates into CASSQDGRGLETQYF.